This T cell receptor beta chain appears in the sequencing data of a study of blood T cell repertoires in COVID-19. The wider study: Samples representing acute and convalescent COVID-19 were sourced from the United States, Italy and Spain.

Per the study methods: Reference gene primer amplification gave nucleated cell count estimates. Sequencing was performed with immunoSEQ multiplex PCR; in TCRdb, only in-frame clones are kept and a portion is missing. V, J and clone size reflect that table, while D and trimming were determined from the DNA. The data hold roughly 210,000 clones, with roughly 84% observed a single time. Germline loops: CDR1 SNHLY, CDR2 FYNNEI. V was pared by 1 base and J by 8 bases, with 14 bases between. The CDR3 totals 14 residues. This clonotype was obtained from a woman at least 80 years old with COVID-19, enrolled during active disease. This chain uses TRBV2 with TRBJ1-2; D gene unclear. Sequenced: peripheral blood. The CDR3 loop is CASSEGVSPRGYTF. The CDR3, as DNA: TGTGCCAGCAGTGAAGGGGTCAGCCCGAGGGGCTACACCTTC.